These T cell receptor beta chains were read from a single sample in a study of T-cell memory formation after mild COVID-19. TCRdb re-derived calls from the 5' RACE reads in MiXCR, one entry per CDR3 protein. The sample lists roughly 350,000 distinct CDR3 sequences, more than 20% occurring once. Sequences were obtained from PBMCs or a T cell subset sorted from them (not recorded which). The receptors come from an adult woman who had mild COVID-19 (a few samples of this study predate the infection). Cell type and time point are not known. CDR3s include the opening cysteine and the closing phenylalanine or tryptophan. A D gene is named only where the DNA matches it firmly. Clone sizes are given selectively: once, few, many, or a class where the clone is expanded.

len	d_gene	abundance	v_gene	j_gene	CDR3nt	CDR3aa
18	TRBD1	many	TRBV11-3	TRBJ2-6	TGTGCCAGCAGCCACGGGACAGGGGTTTCCTCTGGGGCCAACGTCCTGACTTTC	CASSHGTGVSSGANVLTF
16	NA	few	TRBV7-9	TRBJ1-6	TGTGCCAGCAGCCCCGCCTCGGGGGCGCGAAATTCACCCCTCCACTTT	CASSPASGARNSPLHF
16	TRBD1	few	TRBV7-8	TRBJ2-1	TGTGCCAGCAGCCCCCGAGGGACAGGGCTTTCCAATGAGCAGTTCTTC	CASSPRGTGLSNEQFF
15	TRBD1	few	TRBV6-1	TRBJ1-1	TGTGCCAGCAGTGGGCTAGGGGACAGGGCCACTGAAGCTTTCTTT	CASSGLGDRATEAFF
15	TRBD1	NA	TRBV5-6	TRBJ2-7	TGTGCCAGCAGCGTTGGACAGGGGGCATCCCACGAGCAGTACTTC	CASSVGQGASHEQYF
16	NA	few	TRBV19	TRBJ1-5	TGTGCCAGTAGTTTTGTGCGGCGCCGGAGGAATCAGCCCCAGCATTTT	CASSFVRRRRNQPQHF
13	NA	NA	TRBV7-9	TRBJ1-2	TGTGCCAGCACCCTACAGGGAAACTATGGCTACACCTTC	CASTLQGNYGYTF
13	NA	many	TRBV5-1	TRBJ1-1	TGCGCCAGCAGCCCTCAGGTGAACACTGAAGCTTTCTTT	CASSPQVNTEAFF
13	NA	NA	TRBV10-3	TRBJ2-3	TGTGCCATCAGTGAAGGCAGATCAGATACGCAGTATTTT	CAISEGRSDTQYF
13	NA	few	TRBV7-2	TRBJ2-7	TGTGCCAGCAGCACGACAGGTTACTACGAGCAGTACTTC	CASSTTGYYEQYF
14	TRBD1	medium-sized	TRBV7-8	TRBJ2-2	TGTGCCAGCAGCTTAGAGACAGGGGCCGGGGAGCTGTTTTTT	CASSLETGAGELFF
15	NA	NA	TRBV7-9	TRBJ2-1	TGTGCCAGCAGCTCAGACAGGTTAGCCTACAATGAGCAGTTCTTC	CASSSDRLAYNEQFF
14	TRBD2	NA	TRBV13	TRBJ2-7	TGTGCCAGCAGCGTCGGACTAGCTACCTACGAGCAGTACTTC	CASSVGLATYEQYF
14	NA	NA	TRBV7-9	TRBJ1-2	TGTGCCAGCGAAGCGGCAGCTCTTACTTATGGCTACACCTTC	CASEAAALTYGYTF
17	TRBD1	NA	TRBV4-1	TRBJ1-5	TGCGCCAGCAGCCAAGATTTGACAGGGGGTAACTATCAGCCCCAGCATTTT	CASSQDLTGGNYQPQHF